Shown below are 5 T cell receptor delta chains from a single sample sequenced in a study of gamma-delta chains in newborns, infants, children. TCRdb processed the reads again with the CATT caller. The table has about 15,000 delta-chain clones, roughly 7% seen once. Sequencing was carried out using blood. Receptors were obtained from a child who was a newborn, infant or young child, either healthy, febrile or measles-vaccinated (not recorded which).

This clone was seen a few times. The J gene is TRDJ3, the V gene TRDV2, with TRDD3 identical over 7 bases. V shed 5 bases and J 0 bases; nucleotides not matched to a gene: 9. CDR3 size: 18 residues. The germline V gene encodes CDR1 GEAIGNYY and CDR2 EKD. The CDR3 coding sequence is TGTGCCTGTGCCTCCTTGGGGGAAAGCTCCTGGGACACCCGACAGATGTTTTTC. Translating it yields CACASLGESSWDTRQMFF.

As to this clone: Compared with germline, one end of the junction differs, possibly owing to a read error. This rearrangement joins TRDV2 to TRDJ3, with TRDD2 as a possible D gene (6 bases). This CDR3 comprises 20 residues. The germline CDR1 and CDR2 sequences are GEAIGNYY and EKD. This CDR3 is CACDTGVVLVTSWDTRQMFF. CDR3 coding DNA: TGTGCCTGTGACACCGGGGTAGTACTGGTGACTTCCTGGGACACCCGCCAGATGTTTTTC.

This clone came up a few times. This may be a read error: a much more frequent sequence differs by one nucleotide. The sample holds other DNA sequences that translate to the same CDR3. The V gene is TRDV2, the J gene TRDJ3; TRDD3 matches at 8 bases. CDR3 length: 18 amino acids. Germline V gene lookup returns CDR1 GEAIGNYY and CDR2 EKD. The CDR3 DNA is TGTGCTTGTGACATACTGGGGGTAAGCTCCTGGGACACCCGACAGATGTTTTTC. This codes for CACDILGVSSWDTRQMFF.

In this sample, this clone turned up a few times. The genes are TRDV2 and TRDJ3; TRDD3 matches at 10 bases. After removal of 1 base from V and 3 bases from J, the junction contained 5 bases not matched to a gene. Germline V gene lookup returns CDR1 GEAIGNYY and CDR2 EKD. This CDR3 has 18 amino acids. CDR3 sequence reads: CACDTGGYSIWDTRQMFF. The CDR3 DNA is TGTGCCTGTGACACTGGGGGATACAGTATCTGGGACACCCGACAGATGTTTTTC.

As to this clone: The same CDR3 is also encoded by other DNA sequences in this sample. V is TRDV2 and J is TRDJ3; TRDD3 might be the D (6 bases). V lost 1 base and J lost 0, with 15 bases in between. Germline values: CDR1 GEAIGNYY, CDR2 EKD. CDR3 length equals 19 residues. CDR3 in amino acids: CACDTVGDPSSWDTRQMFF. In DNA form, the CDR3 reads TGTGCCTGTGACACAGTAGGGGATCCGAGCTCCTGGGACACCCGACAGATGTTTTTC.